The present T cell receptor beta chain was sequenced within a study of OX40 agonist ivuxolimab in advanced cancers. Background on the study: It was ivuxolimab, an agonistic anti-OX40 (CD134) antibody, that patients were treated with. Study results and limitations: The study observed clonal expansion of CD4+ and CD8+ blood T cells by week 6 at 0.1 to 3.0 mg/kg. More expanded clones were found, on average, in CD8+ than in CD4+ T cells.

This CDR3 has 14 amino acids. Per the germline V gene, CDR1 is MNHEY and CDR2 is SMNVEV (reference sequence). V lost 7 bases and J lost 2, with 12 bases in between. Method: immunoSEQ multiplex PCR; TCRdb's copy keeps in-frame clones and lacks some. The data contain approximately 26,000 clones, more than 85% of them singletons. The table lists this clone with a count of one. No antigen is known for it. The material was CD4+ or CD8+ T cells sorted from blood, obtained in a trial of the OX40 agonist ivuxolimab. This receptor was obtained from an adult with an advanced solid tumor such as melanoma, head and neck, liver or kidney cancer. V usage is TRBV27 and J usage is TRBJ2-1; D is tentatively TRBD1 or TRBD2 (6 bases each). The DNA for the CDR3 is TGTGCCAGCACCAGGGGAGGCACCTACAATGAGCAGTTCTTC. It specifies CASTRGGTYNEQFF.